These 28 T cell receptor beta chains share one sample of origin, sequenced in a study of blood T cells in healthy people across ages. Primed by a sample-barcoded 5' primer and a J-beta primer mix, a second PCR proceeded for about 7 to 11 cycles. TCRdb redid the calling of the 5' RACE reads with MiXCR, one entry per CDR3 protein. The sample lists around 970,000 distinct CDR3 sequences, roughly half occurring once. The sequenced sample was blood. The receptors originated from a woman aged 55-70 years in good health.

This clonotype appeared a few times. V gene TRBV29-1 combines with J gene TRBJ2-7, with D perhaps matching TRBD1 or TRBD2 (6 bases each). CDR1 and CDR2 (germline): SQVTM, ANQGSEA. This CDR3 spans 16 amino acids. V was pared by 0 bases and J by 4 bases, with 19 bases between. CDR3 sequence reads: CSVEDRERGARYEQYF. The CDR3 DNA follows: TGCAGCGTTGAAGATCGGGAAAGGGGGGCGCGATACGAGCAGTACTTC.

The rearrangement uses TRBV6-2 or TRBV6-3 and TRBJ2-3, with D possibly matching TRBD1 (6 bases). The CDR3 is 15 amino acids. The V and J ends lost 6 bases and 1 base respectively, with 14 bases between them. Germline V gene lookup returns CDR1 MNHEY and CDR2 SVGEGT. Written as DNA, the CDR3 is TGTGCCAGCAGGCAGGGGTTTGTCGGCACAGATACGCAGTATTTT. Amino acids: CASRQGFVGTDTQYF.

The chain is built from TRBV28 and TRBJ1-2, with D perhaps matching TRBD1 (5 bases). Germline values: CDR1 MDHEN, CDR2 SYDVKM. This CDR3 region has 15 residues. Trimming stripped 5 bases from V and 3 bases from J, with 16 bases between. As DNA, the CDR3 is TGTGCCAGCAGTATGACGGGGGAGGCTTACTATGGCTACACCTTC. Translation gives CASSMTGEAYYGYTF.

This chain connects TRBV28 to TRBJ1-6, with a weak D call TRBD1 (5 bases). CDR3 size: 15 residues. Germline loops: CDR1 MDHEN, CDR2 SYDVKM. V dropped 8 bases and J dropped 5 bases, with 16 bases sitting between them. CDR3 loop: CASGTWDGDNSPLHF. The DNA of the CDR3 is TGTGCCAGCGGAACCTGGGACGGAGATAATTCACCCCTCCACTTT.

The V and J genes are TRBV15 and TRBJ2-1, with 10 bases identical to TRBD2. Unmatched junction bases numbered 9, after V lost 0 bases and J lost 7 bases. CDR3 length: 17 residues. Germline CDR1 reads LNHNV; CDR2 reads YYDKDF (reference sequence). CDR3 in DNA: TGTGCCACCAGCAGAGATCTGAGGCTAGCGGGAGTGAATGAGCAGTTCTTC. Protein product: CATSRDLRLAGVNEQFF. The variable domain in full, completed from reference TRBV15 and TRBJ2-1, reads DAMVIQNPRYQVTQFGKPVTLSCSQTLNHNVMYWYQQKSSQAPKLLFHYYDKDFNNEADTPDNFQSRRPNTSFCFLDIRSPGLGDTAMYLCATSRDLRLAGVNEQFFGPGTRLTVL.

The sample holds many counts of this clonotype. The rearrangement joins TRBV5-5 to TRBJ2-5; 10 bases match TRBD1. Trimming at V came to 1 base and at J to 2 bases, leaving 5 bases not matched to a gene. Per germline, CDR1 SGHKS and CDR2 YYEKEE (reference sequence). This CDR3 comprises 16 residues. This CDR3 is CASSLHPDRGQETQYF. CDR3 DNA: TGTGCCAGCAGCTTGCATCCGGACAGGGGGCAAGAGACCCAGTACTTC.

V is TRBV7-3 and J is TRBJ2-3; the D gene is possibly TRBD1 (6 bases). This CDR3 has 14 residues. V gave up 5 bases and J gave up 4 bases, with 13 bases separating them. Germline lookup yields CDR1 SGHTA and CDR2 FQGTGA. In DNA, the CDR3 is TGTGCCAGCAGCCCACAGGGAGTTTCAGATACGCAGTATTTT. Translating gives CASSPQGVSDTQYF.

The V call is TRBV19, the J call TRBJ2-7; no clear D. Germline V gives CDR1 LNHDA, CDR2 SQIVND (reference sequence). V was shortened by 5 bases and J by 0 bases, with 14 bases between the two germline ends. CDR3 length equals 15 residues. Here the CDR3 DNA reads TGTGCCAGTAGTGCCCGCAGATCAAACTCCTACGAGCAGTACTTC. Residues: CASSARRSNSYEQYF.

The rearrangement links TRBV23-1 to TRBJ2-5, with a tentative D call TRBD2 (6 bases). TRBV23-1 is an open reading frame whose function is uncertain. The CDR3 runs to 17 residues. Trimming shortened V by 3 bases and J by 11 bases, and 28 bases separated the two germline ends. CDR3 residues: CASSHPWGVFKMNEQYF. The CDR3 coding sequence is TGCGCCAGCAGTCACCCTTGGGGGGTATTTAAAATGAATGAGCAGTACTTC.

This chain links TRBV28 with TRBJ2-6, with a tentative D call TRBD2 (5 bases). V dropped 7 bases and J dropped 0 bases, with 13 bases sitting between them. Germline loops: CDR1 MDHEN, CDR2 SYDVKM. CDR3 length: 16 amino acids. CDR3 bases: TGTGCCAGCAATGGAGGTACTAGCTCTGGGGCCAACGTCCTGACTTTC. This gives the protein CASNGGTSSGANVLTF.

J is TRBJ2-2 and V is TRBV28; D tentatively fits TRBD1 or TRBD2 (5 bases each). Germline V gives CDR1 MDHEN, CDR2 SYDVKM. Trimming took 1 base from V and 4 from J, leaving 10 bases between them. This CDR3 is 15 amino acids long. Here the CDR3 reads CASSLFGAGTGELFF. The CDR3 coding sequence is TGTGCCAGCAGTTTATTTGGGGCGGGCACCGGGGAGCTGTTTTTT.

This clonotype was seen only a few times. This chain connects TRBV10-3 to TRBJ2-7; D remains unclear. The CDR3 length is 12 residues. Germline CDR1 ENHRY, CDR2 SYGVKD. The ends were cut back, 0 bases at V and 7 bases at J, with 7 bases in the middle. The DNA for the CDR3 is TGTGCCATCAGTGAGTCGAACTGGGAGCAGTACTTC. Protein product: CAISESNWEQYF.

This clonotype appeared a few times. The chain has TRBV14 and TRBJ1-1, with D tentatively TRBD1 (5 bases). This CDR3 has 15 residues. Trimming left V 1 base short and J 6 bases short, with 15 bases between. The V gene's germline CDR1 is SGHDN and CDR2 FVKESK. CDR3 sequence: CASSQVVSGKAEAFF. CDR3 nucleotides: TGTGCCAGCAGCCAAGTGGTATCAGGGAAGGCTGAAGCTTTCTTT. Looking up the rest from reference TRBV14 and TRBJ1-1 gives the full variable domain: EAGVTQFPSHSVIEKGQTVTLRCDPISGHDNLYWYRRVMGKEIKFLLHFVKESKQDESGMPNNRFLAERTGGTYSTLKVQPAELEDSGVYFCASSQVVSGKAEAFFGQGTRLTVV.

This clonotype has a handful of counts. V gene TRBV20-1 combines with J gene TRBJ2-1; possibly TRBD2 for D (5 bases). In germline, CDR1 is DFQATT, CDR2 SNEGSKA (reference sequence). V was trimmed by 6 bases and J by 2 bases, leaving 11 bases between them. The CDR3 contains 13 residues. CDR3 loop: CSASSGPYNEQFF. CDR3 coding DNA: TGCAGTGCCTCGAGCGGACCCTACAATGAGCAGTTCTTC.

The sample holds a few counts of this clonotype. This chain links TRBV12-3 or TRBV12-4 with TRBJ2-7; 7 bases align to TRBD1. The CDR3 totals 15 residues. V lost 3 bases to trimming and J lost 0 bases; unmatched junction nucleotides: 5. CDR3 nucleotide sequence: TGTGCCAGCAGTTTGTGGCAGGGGGACTCCTACGAGCAGTACTTC. Encoded protein: CASSLWQGDSYEQYF.

This clonotype showed up just a few times. J is TRBJ2-5 and V is TRBV20-1, with TRBD1 matching 8 bases. The DNA matches TRBJ2-7 better at its end, which makes the J call doubtful. There are 12 residues in the CDR3. Germline values: CDR1 DFQATT, CDR2 SNEGSKA (reference sequence). The CDR3 loop reads CSAGQQGGEQYF. CDR3 in DNA: TGCAGTGCTGGACAACAGGGGGGCGAGCAGTACTTC.

This clonotype has only a few counts. The V and J genes are TRBV12-3 or TRBV12-4 and TRBJ2-6, with D unclear. CDR3 length: 16 residues. V lost 3 bases and J lost 3, with 12 bases in between. CDR3 residues: CASSFLYGFGANVLTF. CDR3 nucleotides: TGTGCCAGCAGTTTTTTATACGGATTTGGGGCCAACGTCCTGACTTTC.

The chain links TRBV28 to TRBJ2-7, with D unclear. CDR1 is MDHEN and CDR2 is SYDVKM in the germline V gene. There are 14 residues in the CDR3. Deletions cut 6 bases from V and 7 bases from J, with 19 bases between. Here the CDR3 reads CASSLPGLPGEQYF. The CDR3 DNA sequence: TGTGCCAGCAGCCTACCGGGCCTACCTGGGGAGCAGTACTTC.

Notes on this clonotype: A much larger clonotype is one base distant, so this may be a read error. The chain carries TRBV7-6 and TRBJ2-3; 11 bases are a match to TRBD2. This CDR3 comprises 16 residues. V shed 6 bases and J 2 bases; nucleotides not matched to a gene: 7. Germline loops: CDR1 SGHVS, CDR2 FNYEAQ. CDR3 sequence: CASRLSSGRPTDTQYF. For the CDR3, the DNA is TGTGCCAGCAGGTTATCTAGCGGGAGGCCCACAGATACGCAGTATTTT.

This chain uses TRBV28 with TRBJ2-2, with 10 bases identical to TRBD1. The CDR3 totals 17 residues. Germline V gene sequence: CDR1 MDHEN, CDR2 SYDVKM. Trimming removed 0 bases from V and 2 bases from J; junction bases left unmatched: 3. This CDR3 is CASSLWGQGKNTGELFF. The DNA for the CDR3 is TGTGCCAGCAGTTTATGGGGACAGGGGAAAAACACCGGGGAGCTGTTTTTT.

This chain's CDR3 is CSVVPGGSYEQYF. DNA for the CDR3: TGCAGCGTTGTACCCGGGGGCTCCTACGAGCAGTACTTC. The J gene is TRBJ2-7, the V gene TRBV29-1; tentatively, D is TRBD2 (6 bases). Per germline, CDR1 SQVTM and CDR2 ANQGSEA. V lost 4 bases, J lost 0 bases, and 10 bases lay in between. The CDR3 has 13 amino acids.

The gene calls are TRBV6-2 or TRBV6-3 and TRBJ1-3; D remains ambiguous. Trimming took 5 bases from V and 1 from J, leaving 9 bases between them. This CDR3 has 14 residues. Germline-derived CDR1 and CDR2 are MNHEY and SVGEGT. The CDR3 region is CASSDGRSGNTIYF. CDR3 nucleotide sequence: TGTGCCAGCAGTGACGGACGTTCTGGAAACACCATATATTTT.

This clonotype was counted between two and nine times. The chain employs TRBV28 and TRBJ1-5; the D gene is possibly TRBD1 (6 bases). CDR3 length: 14 residues. Trimming left V 4 bases short and J 5 bases short, with 12 bases between. Looked up from germline, CDR1 is MDHEN and CDR2 is SYDVKM. The CDR3 reads CASSSRDIHQPQHF. CDR3 in DNA: TGTGCCAGCAGTTCTAGGGACATACATCAGCCCCAGCATTTT.

The V gene is TRBV20-1, the J gene TRBJ2-3, with TRBD2 matching 8 bases. Trimming took 0 bases from V and 6 from J; bases not matched to a gene: 8. CDR3 size: 15 residues. Per the germline V gene, CDR1 is DFQATT and CDR2 is SNEGSKA (reference sequence). Here the CDR3 reads CSARDPAGVSDTQYF. The CDR3 DNA is TGCAGTGCTAGAGACCCAGCGGGAGTTTCGGATACGCAGTATTTT.

This chain links TRBV28 with TRBJ2-7; D unclear. The ends were cut back, 5 bases at V and 2 bases at J, with 25 bases in the middle. This CDR3 has 18 amino acids. Germline values: CDR1 MDHEN, CDR2 SYDVKM. CDR3 bases: TGTGCCAGCAGTCGCCCCTCGGTTGCAGTACTCTCCACCTACGAGCAGTACTTC. Translated, it gives CASSRPSVAVLSTYEQYF.

This clonotype was found once. The genes are TRBV7-6 and TRBJ2-1; TRBD2 matches at 8 bases. Germline CDR1 SGHVS, CDR2 FNYEAQ. V was pared by 5 bases and J by 7 bases, with 19 bases of the junction left unmatched. The CDR3 covers 18 residues. CDR3 sequence: CASSPIFYSGNSGNEQFF. CDR3 DNA sequence: TGTGCCAGCAGCCCGATTTTTTATAGCGGGAACTCGGGGAATGAGCAGTTCTTC. The complete variable domain, with remaining parts taken from reference TRBV7-6 and TRBJ2-1, reads GAGVSQSPRYKVTKRGQDVALRCDPISGHVSLYWYRQALGQGPEFLTYFNYEAQQDKSGLPNDRFSAERPEGSISTLTIQRTEQRDSAMYRCASSPIFYSGNSGNEQFFGPGTRLTVL.

The V call is TRBV6-2 or TRBV6-3, the J call TRBJ2-1; the D is unclear. The better agreement between TRBJ2-7 and the DNA end casts doubt on the J call. This CDR3 region has 16 residues. Looked up from germline, CDR1 is MNHEY and CDR2 is SVGEGT. This chain's CDR3 is CASSYEAWSSYNEQYF. The CDR3 coding sequence is TGTGCCAGCAGTTACGAGGCGTGGAGCTCCTACAATGAGCAGTACTTC.

V and J are TRBV20-1 and TRBJ2-1, with 8 bases identical to TRBD1. Germline CDR1 is DFQATT and CDR2 is SNEGSKA (reference sequence). The CDR3 is made up of 15 amino acids. V trimming: 3 bases; J trimming: 6 bases; junction bases outside the gene matches: 10. The CDR3 nucleotides are TGCAGTGCTAGTATAGGGACAGGAAGGGGCAATGAGCAGTTCTTC. Translating gives CSASIGTGRGNEQFF.